Detailed here is one TCR beta chain. The sample belongs to a study of blood T cell repertoires in COVID-19. Study overall: Sample material is recorded as cDNA or gDNA derived from T cells, B-cell-depleted T cells, or PBMCs.

In the authors' workflow: The authors estimated nucleated cell counts from reference gene primer amplification. Generated by immunoSEQ multiplex PCR, the TCRdb table keeps only in-frame clones and is missing some. V and J calls and clone size come straight from that table; D and trimming were deduced from the DNA. Of some 450,000 clones listed, 70% to 90% are singletons. Deletions cut 4 bases from V and 4 bases from J, with 14 bases between. Germline V gene data show CDR1 as SGHAT and CDR2 as FQNNGV. The CDR3 consists of 15 residues. The clonotype was recovered from a man between 18 and 29 years old with COVID-19, enrolled during active disease. The sample taken for sequencing was peripheral blood. The rearrangement joins TRBV11-2 to TRBJ1-3, with D perhaps TRBD1 (5 bases). The CDR3 DNA reads as TGTGCCAGCAGCTCCAGGGAGGAGGCGGGAAACACCATATATTTT. This translates into CASSSREEAGNTIYF.